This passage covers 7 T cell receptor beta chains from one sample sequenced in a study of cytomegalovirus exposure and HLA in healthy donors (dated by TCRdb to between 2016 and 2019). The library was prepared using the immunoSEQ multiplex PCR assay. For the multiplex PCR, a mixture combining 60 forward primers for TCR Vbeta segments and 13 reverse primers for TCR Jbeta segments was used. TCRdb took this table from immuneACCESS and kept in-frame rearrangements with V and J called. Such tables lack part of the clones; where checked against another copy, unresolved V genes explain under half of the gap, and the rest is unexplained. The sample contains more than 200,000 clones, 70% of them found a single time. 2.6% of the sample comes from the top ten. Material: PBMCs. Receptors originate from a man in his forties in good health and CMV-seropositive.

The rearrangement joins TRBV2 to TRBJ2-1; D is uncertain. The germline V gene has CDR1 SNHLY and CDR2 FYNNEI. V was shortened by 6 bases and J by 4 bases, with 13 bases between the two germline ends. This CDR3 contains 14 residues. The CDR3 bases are TGTGCCAGCAGACCGCGGCAACTTTACAATGAGCAGTTCTTC. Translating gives CASRPRQLYNEQFF. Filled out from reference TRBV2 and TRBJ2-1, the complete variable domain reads EPEVTQTPSHQVTQMGQEVILRCVPISNHLYFYWYRQILGQKVEFLVSFYNNEISEKSEIFDDQFSVERPDGSNFTLKIRSTKLEDSAMYFCASRPRQLYNEQFFGPGTRLTVL.

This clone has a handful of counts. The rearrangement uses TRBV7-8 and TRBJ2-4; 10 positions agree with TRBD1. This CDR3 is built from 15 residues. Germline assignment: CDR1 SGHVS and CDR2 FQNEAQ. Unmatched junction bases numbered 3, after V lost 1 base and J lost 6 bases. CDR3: CASSLGTGGGNIQYF. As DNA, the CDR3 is TGTGCCAGCAGCTTAGGGACAGGGGGGGGAAACATTCAGTACTTC.

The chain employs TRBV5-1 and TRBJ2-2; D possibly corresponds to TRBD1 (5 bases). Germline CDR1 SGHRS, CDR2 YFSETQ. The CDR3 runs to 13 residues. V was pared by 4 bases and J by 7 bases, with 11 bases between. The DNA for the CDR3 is TGCGCCAGCAGCCTTGGGGCGGTCGGGGAGCTGTTTTTT. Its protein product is CASSLGAVGELFF.

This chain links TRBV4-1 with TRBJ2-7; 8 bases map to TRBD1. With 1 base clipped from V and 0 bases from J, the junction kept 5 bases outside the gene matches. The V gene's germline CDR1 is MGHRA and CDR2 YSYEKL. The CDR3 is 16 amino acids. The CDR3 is CASSQVGGTGSYEQYF. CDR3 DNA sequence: TGCGCCAGCAGCCAAGTTGGTGGGACAGGCTCCTACGAGCAGTACTTC.

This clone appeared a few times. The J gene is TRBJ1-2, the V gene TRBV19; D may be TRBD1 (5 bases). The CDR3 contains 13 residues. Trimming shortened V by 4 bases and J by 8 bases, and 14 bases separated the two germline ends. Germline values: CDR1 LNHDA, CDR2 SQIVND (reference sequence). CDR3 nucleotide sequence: TGTGCCAGTAGTACCCCACAGGTGGGGGGCTACACCTTC. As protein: CASSTPQVGGYTF.

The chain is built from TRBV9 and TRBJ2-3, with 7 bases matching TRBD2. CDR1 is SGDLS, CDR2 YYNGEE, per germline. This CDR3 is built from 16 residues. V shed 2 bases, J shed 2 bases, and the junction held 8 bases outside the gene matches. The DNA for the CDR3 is TGTGCCAGCAGCGTGAGGGCGGCGGGAGTCACAGATACGCAGTATTTT. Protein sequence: CASSVRAAGVTDTQYF.

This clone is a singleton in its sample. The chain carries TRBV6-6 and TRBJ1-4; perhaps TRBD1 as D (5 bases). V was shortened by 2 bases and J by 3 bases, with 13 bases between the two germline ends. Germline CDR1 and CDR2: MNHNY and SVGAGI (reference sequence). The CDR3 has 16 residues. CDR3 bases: TGTGCCAGCAGTTACGCTCCTACAGGATCTAATGAAAAACTGTTTTTT. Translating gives CASSYAPTGSNEKLFF.